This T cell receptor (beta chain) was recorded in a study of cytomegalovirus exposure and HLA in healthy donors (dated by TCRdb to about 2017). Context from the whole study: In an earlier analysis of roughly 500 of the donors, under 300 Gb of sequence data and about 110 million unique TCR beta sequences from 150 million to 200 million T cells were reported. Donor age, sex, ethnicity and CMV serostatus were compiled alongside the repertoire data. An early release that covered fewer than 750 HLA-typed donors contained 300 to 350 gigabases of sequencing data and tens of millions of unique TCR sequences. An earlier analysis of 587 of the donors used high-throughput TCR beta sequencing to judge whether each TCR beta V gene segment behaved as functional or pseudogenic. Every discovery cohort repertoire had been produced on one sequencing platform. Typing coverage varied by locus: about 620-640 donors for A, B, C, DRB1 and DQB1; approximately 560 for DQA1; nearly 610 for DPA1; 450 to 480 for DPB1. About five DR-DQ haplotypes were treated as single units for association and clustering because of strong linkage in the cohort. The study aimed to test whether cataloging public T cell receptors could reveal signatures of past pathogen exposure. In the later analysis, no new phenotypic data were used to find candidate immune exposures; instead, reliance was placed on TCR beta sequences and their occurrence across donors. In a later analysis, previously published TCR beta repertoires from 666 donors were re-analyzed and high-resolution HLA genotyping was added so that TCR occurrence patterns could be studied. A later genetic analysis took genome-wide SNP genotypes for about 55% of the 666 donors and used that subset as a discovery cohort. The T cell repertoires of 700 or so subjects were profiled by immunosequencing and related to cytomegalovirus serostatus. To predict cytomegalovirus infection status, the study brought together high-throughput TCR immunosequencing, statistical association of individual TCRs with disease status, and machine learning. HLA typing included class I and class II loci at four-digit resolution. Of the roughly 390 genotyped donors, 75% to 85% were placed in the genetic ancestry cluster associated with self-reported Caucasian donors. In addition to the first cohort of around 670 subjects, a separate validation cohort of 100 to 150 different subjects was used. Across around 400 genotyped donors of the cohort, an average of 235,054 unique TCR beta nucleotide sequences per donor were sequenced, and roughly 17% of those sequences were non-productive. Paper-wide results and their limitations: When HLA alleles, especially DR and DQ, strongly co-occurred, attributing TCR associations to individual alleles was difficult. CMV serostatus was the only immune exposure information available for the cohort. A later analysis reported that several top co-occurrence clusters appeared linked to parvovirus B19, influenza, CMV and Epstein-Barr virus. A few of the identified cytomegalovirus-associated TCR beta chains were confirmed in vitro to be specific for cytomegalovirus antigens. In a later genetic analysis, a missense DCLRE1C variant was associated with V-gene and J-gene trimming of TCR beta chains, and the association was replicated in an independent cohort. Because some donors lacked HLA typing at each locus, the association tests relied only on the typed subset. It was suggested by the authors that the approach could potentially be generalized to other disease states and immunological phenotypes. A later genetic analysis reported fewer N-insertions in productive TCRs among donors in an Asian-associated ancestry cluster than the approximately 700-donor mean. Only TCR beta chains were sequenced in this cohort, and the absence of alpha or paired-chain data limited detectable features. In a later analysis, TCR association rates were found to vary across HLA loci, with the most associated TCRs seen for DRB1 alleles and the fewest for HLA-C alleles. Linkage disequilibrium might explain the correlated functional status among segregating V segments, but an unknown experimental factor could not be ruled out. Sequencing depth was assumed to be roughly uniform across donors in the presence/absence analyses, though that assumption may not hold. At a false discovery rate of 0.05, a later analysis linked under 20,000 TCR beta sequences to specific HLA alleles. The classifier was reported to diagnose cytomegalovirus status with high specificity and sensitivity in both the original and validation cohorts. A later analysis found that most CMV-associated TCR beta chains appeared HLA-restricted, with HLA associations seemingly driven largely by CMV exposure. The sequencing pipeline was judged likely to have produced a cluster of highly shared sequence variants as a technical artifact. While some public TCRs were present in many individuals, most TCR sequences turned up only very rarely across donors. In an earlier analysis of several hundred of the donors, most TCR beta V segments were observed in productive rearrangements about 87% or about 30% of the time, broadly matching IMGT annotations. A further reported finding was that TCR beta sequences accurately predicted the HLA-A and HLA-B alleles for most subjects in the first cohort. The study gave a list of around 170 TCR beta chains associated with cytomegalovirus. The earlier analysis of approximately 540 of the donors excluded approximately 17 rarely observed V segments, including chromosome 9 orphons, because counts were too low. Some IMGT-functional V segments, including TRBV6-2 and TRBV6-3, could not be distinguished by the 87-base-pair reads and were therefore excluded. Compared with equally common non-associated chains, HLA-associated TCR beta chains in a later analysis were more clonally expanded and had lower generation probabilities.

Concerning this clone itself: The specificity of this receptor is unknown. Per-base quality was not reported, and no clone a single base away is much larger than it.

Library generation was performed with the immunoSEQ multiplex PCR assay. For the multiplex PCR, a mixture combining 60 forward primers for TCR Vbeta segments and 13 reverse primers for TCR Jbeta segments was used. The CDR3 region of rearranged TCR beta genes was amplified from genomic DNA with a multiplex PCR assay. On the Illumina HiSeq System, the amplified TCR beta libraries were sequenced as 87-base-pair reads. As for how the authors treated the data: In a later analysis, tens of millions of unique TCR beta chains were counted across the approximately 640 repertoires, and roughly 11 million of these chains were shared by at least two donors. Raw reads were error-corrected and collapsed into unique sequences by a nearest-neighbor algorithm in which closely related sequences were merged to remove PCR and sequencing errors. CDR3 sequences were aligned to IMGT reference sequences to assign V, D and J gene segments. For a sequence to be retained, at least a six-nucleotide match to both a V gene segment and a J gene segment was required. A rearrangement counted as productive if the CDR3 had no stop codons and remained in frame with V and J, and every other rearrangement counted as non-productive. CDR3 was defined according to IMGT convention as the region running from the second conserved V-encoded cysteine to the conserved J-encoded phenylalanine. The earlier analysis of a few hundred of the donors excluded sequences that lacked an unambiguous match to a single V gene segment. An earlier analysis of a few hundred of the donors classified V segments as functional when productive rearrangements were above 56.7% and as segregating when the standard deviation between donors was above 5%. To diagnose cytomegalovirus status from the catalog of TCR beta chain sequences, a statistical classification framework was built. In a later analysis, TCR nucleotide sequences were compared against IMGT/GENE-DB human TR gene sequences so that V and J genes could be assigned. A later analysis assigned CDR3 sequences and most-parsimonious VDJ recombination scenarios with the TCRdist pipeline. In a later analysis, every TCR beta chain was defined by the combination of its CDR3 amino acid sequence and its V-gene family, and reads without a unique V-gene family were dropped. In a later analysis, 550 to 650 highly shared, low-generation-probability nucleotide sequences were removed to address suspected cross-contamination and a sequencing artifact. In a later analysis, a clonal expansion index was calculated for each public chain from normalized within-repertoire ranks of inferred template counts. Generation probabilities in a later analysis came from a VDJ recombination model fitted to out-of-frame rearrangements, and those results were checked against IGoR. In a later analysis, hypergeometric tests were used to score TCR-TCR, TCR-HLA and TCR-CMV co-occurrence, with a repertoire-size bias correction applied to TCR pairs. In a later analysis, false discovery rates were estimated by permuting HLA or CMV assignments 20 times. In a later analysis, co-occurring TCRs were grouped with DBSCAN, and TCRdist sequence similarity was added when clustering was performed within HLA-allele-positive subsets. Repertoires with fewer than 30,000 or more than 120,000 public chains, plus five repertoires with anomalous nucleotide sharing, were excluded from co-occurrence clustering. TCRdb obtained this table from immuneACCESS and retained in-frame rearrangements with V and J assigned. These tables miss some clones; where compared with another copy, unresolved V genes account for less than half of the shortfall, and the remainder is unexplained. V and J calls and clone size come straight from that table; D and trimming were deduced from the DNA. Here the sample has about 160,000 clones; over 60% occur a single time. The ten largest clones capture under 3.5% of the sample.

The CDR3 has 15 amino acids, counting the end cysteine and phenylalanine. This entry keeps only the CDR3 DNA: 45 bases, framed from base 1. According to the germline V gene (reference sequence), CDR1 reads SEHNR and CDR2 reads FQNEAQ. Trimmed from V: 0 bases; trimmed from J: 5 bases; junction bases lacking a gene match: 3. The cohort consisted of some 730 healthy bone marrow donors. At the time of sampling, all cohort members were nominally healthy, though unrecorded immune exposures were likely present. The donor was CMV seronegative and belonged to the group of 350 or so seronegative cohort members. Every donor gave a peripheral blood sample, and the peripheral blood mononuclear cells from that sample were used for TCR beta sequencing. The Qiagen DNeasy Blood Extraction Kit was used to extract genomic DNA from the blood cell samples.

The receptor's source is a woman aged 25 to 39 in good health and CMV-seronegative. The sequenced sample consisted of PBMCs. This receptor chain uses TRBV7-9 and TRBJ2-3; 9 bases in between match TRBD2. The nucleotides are TGTGCCAGCAGCTTAGCTGGCGGGGGGGGAGATACGCAGTATTTT. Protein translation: CASSLAGGGGDTQYF. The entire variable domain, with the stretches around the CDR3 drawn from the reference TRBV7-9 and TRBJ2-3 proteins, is DTGVSQNPRHKITKRGQNVTFRCDPISEHNRLYWYRQTLGQGPEFLTYFQNEAQLEKSRLLSDRFSAERPKGSFSTLEIQRTEQGDSAMYLCASSLAGGGGDTQYFGPGTRLTVL.